This T cell receptor (beta chain) was documented in a study of control samples from healthy donors and cancer patients. Clones were read by immunoSEQ multiplex PCR, and TCRdb kept only the in-frame ones, dropping some. The data show fewer than 40,000 clones, roughly 92% seen once. Worth noting for this clone: Other DNA sequences within the sample encode an identical CDR3.

V was clipped by 1 base and J by 6 bases, with 6 bases between them. Germline V gives CDR1 SGHRS, CDR2 YFSETQ. The CDR3 spans 12 residues. The TCR sequence derives from a man aged 40-49 years with colorectal cancer. The chain is built from TRBV5-1 and TRBJ2-3; D is unresolved. Specimen: PBMCs. The CDR3 region has the DNA TGCGCCAGCAGCTTGTCTACGGATACGCAGTATTTT. Its translation is CASSLSTDTQYF.